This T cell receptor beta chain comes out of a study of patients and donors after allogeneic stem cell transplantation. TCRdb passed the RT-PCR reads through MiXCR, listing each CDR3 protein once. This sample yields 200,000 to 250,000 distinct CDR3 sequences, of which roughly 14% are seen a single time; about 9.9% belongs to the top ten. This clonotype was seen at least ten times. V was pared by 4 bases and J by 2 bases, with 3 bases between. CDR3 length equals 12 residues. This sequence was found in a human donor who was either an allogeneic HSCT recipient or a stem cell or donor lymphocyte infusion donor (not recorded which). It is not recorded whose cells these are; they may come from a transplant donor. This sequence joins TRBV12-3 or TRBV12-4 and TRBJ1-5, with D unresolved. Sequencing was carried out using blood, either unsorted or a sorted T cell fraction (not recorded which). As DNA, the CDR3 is TGTGCCAGCAGTTATGGCAATCAGCCCCAGCATTTT. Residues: CASSYGNQPQHF.